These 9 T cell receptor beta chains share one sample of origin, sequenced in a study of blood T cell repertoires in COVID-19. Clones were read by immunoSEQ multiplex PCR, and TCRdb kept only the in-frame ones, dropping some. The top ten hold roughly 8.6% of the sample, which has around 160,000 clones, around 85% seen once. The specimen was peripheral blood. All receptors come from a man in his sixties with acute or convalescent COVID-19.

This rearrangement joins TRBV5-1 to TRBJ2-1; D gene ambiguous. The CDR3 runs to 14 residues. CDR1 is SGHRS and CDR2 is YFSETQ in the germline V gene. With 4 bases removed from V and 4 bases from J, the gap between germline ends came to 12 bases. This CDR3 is CASSPDLGYNEQFF. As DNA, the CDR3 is TGCGCCAGCAGCCCCGATCTCGGGTACAATGAGCAGTTCTTC.

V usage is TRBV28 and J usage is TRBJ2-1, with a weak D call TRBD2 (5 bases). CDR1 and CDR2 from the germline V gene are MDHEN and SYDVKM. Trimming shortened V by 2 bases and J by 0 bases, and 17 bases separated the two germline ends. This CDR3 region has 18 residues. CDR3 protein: CASSLQAGLSDSYNEQFF. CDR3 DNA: TGTGCCAGCAGTTTACAGGCGGGCCTGAGTGACTCCTACAATGAGCAGTTCTTC.

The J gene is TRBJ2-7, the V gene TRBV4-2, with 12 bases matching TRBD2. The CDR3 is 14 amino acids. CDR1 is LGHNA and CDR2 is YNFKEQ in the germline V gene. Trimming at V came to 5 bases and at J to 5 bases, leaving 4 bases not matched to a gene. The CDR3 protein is CASSNRLAGDEQYF. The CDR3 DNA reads TGTGCCAGCAGCAACAGACTAGCGGGAGACGAGCAGTACTTC.

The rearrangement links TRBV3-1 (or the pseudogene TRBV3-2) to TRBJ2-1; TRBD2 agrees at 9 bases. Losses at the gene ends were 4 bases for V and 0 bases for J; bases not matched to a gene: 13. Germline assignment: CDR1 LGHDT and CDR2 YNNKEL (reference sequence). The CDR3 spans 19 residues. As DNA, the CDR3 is TGTGCCAGCAGCCTCCGAGGAGCGGGAGGACCGAGCTCCTACAATGAGCAGTTCTTC. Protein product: CASSLRGAGGPSSYNEQFF.

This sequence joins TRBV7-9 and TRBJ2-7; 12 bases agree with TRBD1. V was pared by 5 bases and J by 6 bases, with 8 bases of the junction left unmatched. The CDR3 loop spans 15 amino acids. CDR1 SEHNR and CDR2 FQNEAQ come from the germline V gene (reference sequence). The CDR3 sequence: CASSLSGTGGGEQYF. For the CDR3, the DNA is TGTGCCAGCAGCCTATCCGGGACAGGGGGCGGCGAGCAGTACTTC.

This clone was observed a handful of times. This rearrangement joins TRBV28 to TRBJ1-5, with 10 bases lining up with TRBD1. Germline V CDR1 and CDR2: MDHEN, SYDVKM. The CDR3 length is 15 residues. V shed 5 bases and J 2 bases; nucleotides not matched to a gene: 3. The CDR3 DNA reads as TGTGCCAGCAGTGAGACAGGGGGCCGCAATCAGCCCCAGCATTTT. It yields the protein CASSETGGRNQPQHF.

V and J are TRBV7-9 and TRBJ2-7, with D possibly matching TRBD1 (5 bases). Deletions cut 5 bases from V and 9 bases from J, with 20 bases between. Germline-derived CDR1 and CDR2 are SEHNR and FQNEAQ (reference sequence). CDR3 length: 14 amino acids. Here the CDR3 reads CASSQGAFGPGQYF. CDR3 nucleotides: TGTGCCAGCAGCCAGGGCGCGTTTGGGCCTGGGCAGTACTTC.

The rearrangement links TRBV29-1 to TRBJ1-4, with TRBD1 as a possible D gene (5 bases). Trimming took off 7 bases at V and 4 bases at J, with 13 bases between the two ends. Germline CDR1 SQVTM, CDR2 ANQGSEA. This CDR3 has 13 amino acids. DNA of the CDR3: TGCAGCGCTCAGACAGCATATAATGAAAAACTGTTTTTT. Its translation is CSAQTAYNEKLFF.

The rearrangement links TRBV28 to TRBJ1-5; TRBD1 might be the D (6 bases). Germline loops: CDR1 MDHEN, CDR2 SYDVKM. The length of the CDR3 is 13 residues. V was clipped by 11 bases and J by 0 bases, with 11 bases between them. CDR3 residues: CALRGNSNQPQHF. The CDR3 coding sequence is TGTGCCCTCAGGGGAAATAGCAATCAGCCCCAGCATTTT. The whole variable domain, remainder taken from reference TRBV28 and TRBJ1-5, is DVKVTQSSRYLVKRTGEKVFLECVQDMDHENMFWYRQDPGLGLRLIYFSYDVKMKEKGDIPEGYSVSREKKERFSLILESASTNQTSMYLCALRGNSNQPQHFGDGTRLSIL.